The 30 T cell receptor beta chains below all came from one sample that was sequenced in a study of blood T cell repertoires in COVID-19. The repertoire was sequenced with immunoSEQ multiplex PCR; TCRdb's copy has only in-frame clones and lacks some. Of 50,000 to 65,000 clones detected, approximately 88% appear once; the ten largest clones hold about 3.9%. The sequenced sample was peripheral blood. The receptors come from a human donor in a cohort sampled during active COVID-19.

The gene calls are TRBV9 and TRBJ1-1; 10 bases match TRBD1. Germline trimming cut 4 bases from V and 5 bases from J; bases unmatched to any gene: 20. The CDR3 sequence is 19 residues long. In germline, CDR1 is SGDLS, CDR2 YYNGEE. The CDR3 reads CASSPWGGYPGQGRTEAFF. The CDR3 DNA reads TGTGCCAGCAGCCCCTGGGGGGGGTACCCGGGACAGGGGAGGACTGAAGCTTTCTTT.

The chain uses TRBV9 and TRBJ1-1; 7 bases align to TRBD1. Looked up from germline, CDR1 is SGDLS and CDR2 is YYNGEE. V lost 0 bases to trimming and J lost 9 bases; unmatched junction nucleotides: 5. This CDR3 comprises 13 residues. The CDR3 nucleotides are TGTGCCAGCAGCGTAGGTTCAGGGGGGAAAGCTTTCTTT. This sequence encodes CASSVGSGGKAFF.

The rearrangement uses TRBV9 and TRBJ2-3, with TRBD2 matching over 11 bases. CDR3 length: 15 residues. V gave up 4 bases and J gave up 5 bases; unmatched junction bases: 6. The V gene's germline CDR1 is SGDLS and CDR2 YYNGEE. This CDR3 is CASSFSGGAKDTQYF. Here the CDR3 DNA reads TGTGCCAGCAGCTTTAGCGGGGGGGCGAAAGATACGCAGTATTTT. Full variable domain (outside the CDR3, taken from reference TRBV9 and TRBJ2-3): DSGVTQTPKHLITATGQRVTLRCSPRSGDLSVYWYQQSLDQGLQFLIQYYNGEERAKGNILERFSAQQFPDLHSELNLSSLELGDSALYFCASSFSGGAKDTQYFGPGTRLTVL.

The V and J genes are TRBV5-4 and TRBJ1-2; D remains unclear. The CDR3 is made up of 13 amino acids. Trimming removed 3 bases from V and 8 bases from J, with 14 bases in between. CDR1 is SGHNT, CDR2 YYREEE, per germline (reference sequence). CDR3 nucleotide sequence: TGTGCCAGCAGCTCGATTGCAGTGGGCGGCTACACCTTC. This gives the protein CASSSIAVGGYTF.

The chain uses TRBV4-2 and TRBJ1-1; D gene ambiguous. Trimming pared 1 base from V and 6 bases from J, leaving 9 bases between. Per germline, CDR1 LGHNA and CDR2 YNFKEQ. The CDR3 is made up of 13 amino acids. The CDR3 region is CASSQAMRAEAFF. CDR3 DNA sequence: TGTGCCAGCAGCCAAGCAATGCGGGCTGAAGCTTTCTTT.

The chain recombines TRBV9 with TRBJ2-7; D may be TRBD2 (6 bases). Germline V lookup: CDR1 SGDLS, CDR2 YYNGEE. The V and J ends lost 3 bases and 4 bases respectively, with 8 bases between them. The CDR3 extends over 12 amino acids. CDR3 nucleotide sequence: TGTGCCAGCAGCGCCGGGGGTTACGAGCAGTACTTC. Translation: CASSAGGYEQYF.

CDR3 coding DNA: TGTGCCAGTAGTATTGGCAGGGTGGATGGCTACACCTTC. Translating it yields CASSIGRVDGYTF. The rearrangement joins TRBV19 to TRBJ1-2; D perhaps matches TRBD1 (5 bases). The CDR3 length is 13 residues. V lost 3 bases and J 6 bases, leaving 11 bases between the germline ends. CDR1 and CDR2 from the germline V gene are LNHDA and SQIVND (reference sequence). The full variable domain, with the rest looked up from reference TRBV19 and TRBJ1-2, is DGGITQSPKYLFRKEGQNVTLSCEQNLNHDAMYWYRQDPGQGLRLIYYSQIVNDFQKGDIAEGYSVSREKKESFPLTVTSAQKNPTAFYLCASSIGRVDGYTFGSGTRLTVV.

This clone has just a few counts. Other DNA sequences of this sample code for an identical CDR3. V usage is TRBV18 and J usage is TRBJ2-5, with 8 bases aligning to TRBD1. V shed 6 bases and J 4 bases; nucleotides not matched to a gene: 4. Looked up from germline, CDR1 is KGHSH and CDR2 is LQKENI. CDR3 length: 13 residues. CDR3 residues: CASSQQGGETQYF. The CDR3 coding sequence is TGTGCCAGCTCGCAACAGGGGGGAGAGACCCAGTACTTC.

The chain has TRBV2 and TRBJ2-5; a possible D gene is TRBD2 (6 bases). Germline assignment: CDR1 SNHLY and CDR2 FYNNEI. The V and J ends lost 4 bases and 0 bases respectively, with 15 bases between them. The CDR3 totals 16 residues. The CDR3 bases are TGTGCCAGCAGTGGATTAGGACTACGGGACCAAGAGACCCAGTACTTC. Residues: CASSGLGLRDQETQYF. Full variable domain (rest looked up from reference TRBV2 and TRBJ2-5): EPEVTQTPSHQVTQMGQEVILRCVPISNHLYFYWYRQILGQKVEFLVSFYNNEISEKSEIFDDQFSVERPDGSNFTLKIRSTKLEDSAMYFCASSGLGLRDQETQYFGPGTRLLVL.

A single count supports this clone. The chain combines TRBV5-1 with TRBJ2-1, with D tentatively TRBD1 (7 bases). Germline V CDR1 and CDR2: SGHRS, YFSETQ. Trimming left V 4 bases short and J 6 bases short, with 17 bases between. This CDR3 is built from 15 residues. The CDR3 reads CASSLQGGLRNEQFF. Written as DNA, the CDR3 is TGCGCCAGCAGCCTCCAGGGGGGACTCCGCAATGAGCAGTTCTTC.

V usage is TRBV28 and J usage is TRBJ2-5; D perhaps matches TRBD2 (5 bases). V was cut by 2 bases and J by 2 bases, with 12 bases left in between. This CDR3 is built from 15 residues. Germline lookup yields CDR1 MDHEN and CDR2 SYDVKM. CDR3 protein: CASSLGQRRQETQYF. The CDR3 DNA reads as TGTGCCAGCAGTTTAGGCCAGCGGAGGCAAGAGACCCAGTACTTC.

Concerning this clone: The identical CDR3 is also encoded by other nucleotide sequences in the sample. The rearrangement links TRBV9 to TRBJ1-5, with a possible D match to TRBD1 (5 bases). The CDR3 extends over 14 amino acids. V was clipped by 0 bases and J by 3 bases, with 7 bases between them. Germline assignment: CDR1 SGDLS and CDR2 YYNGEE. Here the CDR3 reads CASSVGGDNQPQHF. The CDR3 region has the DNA TGTGCCAGCAGCGTAGGGGGGGACAATCAGCCCCAGCATTTT. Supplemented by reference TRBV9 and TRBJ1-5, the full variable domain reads DSGVTQTPKHLITATGQRVTLRCSPRSGDLSVYWYQQSLDQGLQFLIQYYNGEERAKGNILERFSAQQFPDLHSELNLSSLELGDSALYFCASSVGGDNQPQHFGDGTRLSIL.

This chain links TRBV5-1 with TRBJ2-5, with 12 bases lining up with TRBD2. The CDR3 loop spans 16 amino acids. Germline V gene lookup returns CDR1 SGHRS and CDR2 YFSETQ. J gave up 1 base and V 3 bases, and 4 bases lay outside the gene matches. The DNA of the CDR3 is TGCGCCAGCAGCTCACCGGGACTAGCGGGCCAAGAGACCCAGTACTTC. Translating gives CASSSPGLAGQETQYF.

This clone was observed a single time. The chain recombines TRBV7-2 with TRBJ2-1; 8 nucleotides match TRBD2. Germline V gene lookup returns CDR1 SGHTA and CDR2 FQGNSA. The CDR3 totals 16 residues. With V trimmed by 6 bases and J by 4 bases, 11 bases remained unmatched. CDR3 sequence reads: CASRPVGRVIYNEQFF. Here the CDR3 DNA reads TGTGCCAGCAGGCCCGTCGGGAGGGTCATTTACAATGAGCAGTTCTTC. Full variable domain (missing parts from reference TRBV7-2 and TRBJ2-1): GAGVSQSPSNKVTEKGKDVELRCDPISGHTALYWYRQSLGQGLEFLIYFQGNSAPDKSGLPSDRFSAERTGGSVSTLTIQRTQQEDSAVYLCASRPVGRVIYNEQFFGPGTRLTVL.

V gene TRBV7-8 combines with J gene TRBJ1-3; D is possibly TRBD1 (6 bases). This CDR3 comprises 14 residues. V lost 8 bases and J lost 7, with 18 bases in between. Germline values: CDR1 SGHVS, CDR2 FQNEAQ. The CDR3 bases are TGTGCCAGCGGGACATCAAGGGGTTGGAACACCATATATTTT. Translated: CASGTSRGWNTIYF.

The CDR3 here is CASSLSSGGLTQPQHF. The CDR3, as DNA: TGTGCCAGCAGTTTATCGTCAGGGGGCCTCACTCAGCCCCAGCATTTT. This sequence joins TRBV27 and TRBJ1-5; the match to TRBD1 covers 8 bases. The CDR3 is 16 residues long. CDR1 is MNHEY, CDR2 SMNVEV, per germline (reference sequence). The J segment lost 6 bases and the V segment lost 0 bases, leaving 7 bases of the junction unmatched.

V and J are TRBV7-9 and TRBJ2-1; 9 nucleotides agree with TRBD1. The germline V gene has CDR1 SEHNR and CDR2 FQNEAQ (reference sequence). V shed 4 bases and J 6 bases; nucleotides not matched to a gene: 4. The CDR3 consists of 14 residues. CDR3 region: CASSYAGQGNEQFF. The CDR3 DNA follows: TGTGCCAGCAGCTACGCGGGACAGGGCAATGAGCAGTTCTTC.

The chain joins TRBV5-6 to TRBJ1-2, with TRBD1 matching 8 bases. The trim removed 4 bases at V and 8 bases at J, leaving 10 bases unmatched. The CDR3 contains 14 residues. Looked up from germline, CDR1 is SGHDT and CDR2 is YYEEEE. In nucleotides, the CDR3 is TGTGCCAGCAGCCCCGGACAGGGAGGAGGAGGCTACACCTTC. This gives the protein CASSPGQGGGGYTF.

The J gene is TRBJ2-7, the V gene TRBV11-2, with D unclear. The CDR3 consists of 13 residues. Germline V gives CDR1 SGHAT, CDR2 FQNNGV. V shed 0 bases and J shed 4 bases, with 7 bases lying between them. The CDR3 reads CASSLELEYEQYF. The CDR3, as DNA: TGTGCCAGCAGCTTAGAGTTGGAGTACGAGCAGTACTTC.

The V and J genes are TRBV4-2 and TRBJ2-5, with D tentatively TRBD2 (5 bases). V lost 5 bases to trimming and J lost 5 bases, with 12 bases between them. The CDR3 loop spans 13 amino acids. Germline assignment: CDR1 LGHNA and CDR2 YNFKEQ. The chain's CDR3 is CASSSSPGETQYF. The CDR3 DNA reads TGTGCCAGCAGCTCAAGCCCGGGGGAGACCCAGTACTTC.

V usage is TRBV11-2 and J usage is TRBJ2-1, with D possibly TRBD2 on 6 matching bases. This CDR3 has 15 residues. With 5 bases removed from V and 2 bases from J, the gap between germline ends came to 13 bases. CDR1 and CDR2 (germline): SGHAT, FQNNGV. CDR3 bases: TGTGCCAGCAGCCTTCAGACTAGTACCTACAATGAGCAGTTCTTC. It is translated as CASSLQTSTYNEQFF.

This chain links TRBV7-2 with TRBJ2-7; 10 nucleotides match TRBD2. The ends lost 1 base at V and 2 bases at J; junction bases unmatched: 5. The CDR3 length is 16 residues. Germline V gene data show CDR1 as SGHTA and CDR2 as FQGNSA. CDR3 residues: CASSLVPAGGPYEQYF. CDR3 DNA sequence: TGTGCCAGCAGCTTAGTCCCAGCGGGGGGGCCCTACGAGCAGTACTTC.

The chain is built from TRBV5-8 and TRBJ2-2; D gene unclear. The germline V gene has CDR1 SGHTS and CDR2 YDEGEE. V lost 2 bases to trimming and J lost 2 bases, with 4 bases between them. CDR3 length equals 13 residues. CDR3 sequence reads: CASSFKNTGELFF. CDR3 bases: TGTGCCAGCAGCTTTAAAAACACCGGGGAGCTGTTTTTT.

CDR3 sequence (DNA): TGTGCCAGCAGCGCCCTGGGAAAAGCGGGAGGGCCTCAACAGTTCTTC. Translating it yields CASSALGKAGGPQQFF. This rearrangement joins TRBV9 to TRBJ2-1; the match to TRBD2 covers 10 bases. Germline-derived CDR1 and CDR2 are SGDLS and YYNGEE. The CDR3 consists of 16 residues. Trimming cost V 3 bases and J 13 bases; bases outside gene matches: 16. Full variable domain (rest looked up from reference TRBV9 and TRBJ2-1): DSGVTQTPKHLITATGQRVTLRCSPRSGDLSVYWYQQSLDQGLQFLIQYYNGEERAKGNILERFSAQQFPDLHSELNLSSLELGDSALYFCASSALGKAGGPQQFFGPGTRLTVL.

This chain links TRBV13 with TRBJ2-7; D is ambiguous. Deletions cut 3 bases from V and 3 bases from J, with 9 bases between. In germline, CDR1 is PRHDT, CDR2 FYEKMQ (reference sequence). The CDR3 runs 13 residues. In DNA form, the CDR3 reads TGTGCCAGCAGCTTCGCAGGAAACTACGAGCAGTACTTC. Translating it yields CASSFAGNYEQYF.

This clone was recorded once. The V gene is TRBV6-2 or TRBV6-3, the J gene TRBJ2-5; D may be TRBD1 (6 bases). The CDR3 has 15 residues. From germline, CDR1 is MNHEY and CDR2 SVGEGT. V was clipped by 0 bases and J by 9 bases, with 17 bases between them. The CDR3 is CASSYSTAVRGAQYF. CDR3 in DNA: TGTGCCAGCAGTTACTCGACGGCCGTCAGGGGTGCCCAGTACTTC.

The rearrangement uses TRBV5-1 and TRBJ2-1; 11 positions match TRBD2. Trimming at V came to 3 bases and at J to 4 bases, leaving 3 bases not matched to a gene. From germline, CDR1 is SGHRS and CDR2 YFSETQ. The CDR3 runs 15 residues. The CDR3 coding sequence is TGCGCCAGCAGCTGGACTAGCGGGTGGTACAATGAGCAGTTCTTC. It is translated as CASSWTSGWYNEQFF.

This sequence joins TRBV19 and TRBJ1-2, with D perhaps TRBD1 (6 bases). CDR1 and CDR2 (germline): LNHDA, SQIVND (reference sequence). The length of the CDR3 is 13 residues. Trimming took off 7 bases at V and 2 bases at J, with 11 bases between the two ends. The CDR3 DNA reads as TGTGCCAGTACGAAGGACAGCAACTATGGCTACACCTTC. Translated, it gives CASTKDSNYGYTF.

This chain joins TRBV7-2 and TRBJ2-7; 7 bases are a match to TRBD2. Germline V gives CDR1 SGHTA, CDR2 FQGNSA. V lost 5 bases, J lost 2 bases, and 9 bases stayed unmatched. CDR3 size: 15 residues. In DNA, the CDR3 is TGTGCCAGCAGCCCGAGCGGGGCCGTCCCCTACGAGCAGTACTTC. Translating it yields CASSPSGAVPYEQYF.

The CDR3 region has the DNA TGTGCCAGCAGTTTAGATCGGGGAATCACTAGCACAGATACGCAGTATTTT. It encodes CASSLDRGITSTDTQYF. J is TRBJ2-3 and V is TRBV28, with D tentatively TRBD2 (5 bases). Deletions cut 2 bases from V and 0 bases from J, with 15 bases between. Germline V CDR1 and CDR2: MDHEN, SYDVKM. The CDR3 has 17 residues.